The sequence of this T cell receptor beta chain was determined in a study of blood T cell repertoires in COVID-19. Study as a whole: Specimens from acute and convalescent COVID-19 originated in the United States, Italy and Spain. The analysed material was cDNA or gDNA that came from T cells, B-cell-depleted T cells, or PBMCs.

CDR1 and CDR2 from the germline V gene are LNHDA and SQIVND (reference sequence). CDR3 size: 15 residues. V was shortened by 6 bases and J by 0 bases, with 14 bases between the two germline ends. Those who participated ranged in age from roughly 18 to 95 years and resided in approximately 26 US areas. How the authors handled the data: Amplification of reference gene primers was used by the study to estimate nucleated cell counts. Sequencing was performed with immunoSEQ multiplex PCR; in TCRdb, only in-frame clones are kept and a portion is missing. Clone size and V and J calls were adopted from that table, with D and trimming inferred from the DNA. The table shows fewer than 350,000 clones, with more than 75% occurring only once.

Sequenced sample: PBMCs or T cells enriched from blood (not recorded which). The sequence was collected from a woman between 40 and 55 years old with acute COVID-19. The chain recombines TRBV19 with TRBJ1-2; maybe TRBD1 (5 bases). This chain's CDR3 is CASSYRIIANYGYTF. The CDR3 nucleotides read TGTGCCAGTAGCTACAGGATAATAGCTAACTATGGCTACACCTTC.